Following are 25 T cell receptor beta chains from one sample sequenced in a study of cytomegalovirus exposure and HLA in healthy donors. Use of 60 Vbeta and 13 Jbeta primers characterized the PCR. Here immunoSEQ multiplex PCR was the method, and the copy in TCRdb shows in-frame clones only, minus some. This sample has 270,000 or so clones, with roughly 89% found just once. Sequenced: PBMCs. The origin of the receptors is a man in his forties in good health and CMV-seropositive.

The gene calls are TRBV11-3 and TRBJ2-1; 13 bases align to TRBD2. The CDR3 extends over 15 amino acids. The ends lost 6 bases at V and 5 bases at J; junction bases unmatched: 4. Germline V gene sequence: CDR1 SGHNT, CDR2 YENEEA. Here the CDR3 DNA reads TGTGCCAGCAGTCCGGGACTAGCGGGGCACAATGAGCAGTTCTTC. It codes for CASSPGLAGHNEQFF.

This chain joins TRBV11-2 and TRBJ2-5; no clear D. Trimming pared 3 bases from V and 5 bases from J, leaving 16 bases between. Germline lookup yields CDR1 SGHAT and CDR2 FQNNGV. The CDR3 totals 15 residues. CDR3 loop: CASSLIGQRGETQYF. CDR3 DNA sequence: TGTGCCAGCAGCTTGATAGGCCAGCGAGGCGAGACCCAGTACTTC.

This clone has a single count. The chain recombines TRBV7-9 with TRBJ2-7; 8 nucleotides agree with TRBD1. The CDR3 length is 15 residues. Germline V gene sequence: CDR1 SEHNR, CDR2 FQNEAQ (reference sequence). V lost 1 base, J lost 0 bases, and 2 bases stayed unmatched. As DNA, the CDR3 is TGTGCCAGCAGCTTAGGGGACAGGAACTCCTACGAGCAGTACTTC. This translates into CASSLGDRNSYEQYF.

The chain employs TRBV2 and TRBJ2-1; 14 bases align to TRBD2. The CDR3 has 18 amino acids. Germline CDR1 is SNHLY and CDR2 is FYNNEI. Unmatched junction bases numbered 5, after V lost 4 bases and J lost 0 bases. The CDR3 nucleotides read TGTGCCAGCAGTGGGACTAGCGGGAGGCCTTTCTCCTACAATGAGCAGTTCTTC. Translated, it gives CASSGTSGRPFSYNEQFF.

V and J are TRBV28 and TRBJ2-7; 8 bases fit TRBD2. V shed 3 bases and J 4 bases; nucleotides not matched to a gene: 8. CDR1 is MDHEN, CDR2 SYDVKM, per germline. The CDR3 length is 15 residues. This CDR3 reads CASSFSGTPQYEQYF. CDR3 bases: TGTGCCAGCAGTTTTAGCGGGACCCCGCAGTACGAGCAGTACTTC.

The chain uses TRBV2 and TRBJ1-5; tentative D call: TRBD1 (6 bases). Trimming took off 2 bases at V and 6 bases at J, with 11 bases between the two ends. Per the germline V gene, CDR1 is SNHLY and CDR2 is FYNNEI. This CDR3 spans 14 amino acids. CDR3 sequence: CASSEQGIRQPQHF. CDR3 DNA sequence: TGTGCCAGCAGTGAACAGGGGATTCGTCAGCCCCAGCATTTT.

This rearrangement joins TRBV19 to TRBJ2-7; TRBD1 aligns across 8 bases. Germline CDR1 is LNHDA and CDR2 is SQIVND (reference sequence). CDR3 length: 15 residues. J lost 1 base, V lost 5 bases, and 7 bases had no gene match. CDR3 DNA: TGTGCCAGTAGTCTATCCGGGACAGGTTCCTACGAGCAGTACTTC. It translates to CASSLSGTGSYEQYF.

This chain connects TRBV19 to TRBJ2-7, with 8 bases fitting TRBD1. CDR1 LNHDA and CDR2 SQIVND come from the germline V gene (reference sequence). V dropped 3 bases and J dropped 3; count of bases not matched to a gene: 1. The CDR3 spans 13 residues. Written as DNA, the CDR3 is TGTGCCAGTAGTATCACAGGGGGCTACGAGCAGTACTTC. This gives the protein CASSITGGYEQYF.

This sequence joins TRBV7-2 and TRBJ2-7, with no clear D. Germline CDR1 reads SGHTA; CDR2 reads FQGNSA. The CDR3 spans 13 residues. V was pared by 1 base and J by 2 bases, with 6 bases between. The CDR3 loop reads CASSLGGTYEQYF. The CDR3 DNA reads TGTGCCAGCAGCTTAGGCGGCACCTACGAGCAGTACTTC. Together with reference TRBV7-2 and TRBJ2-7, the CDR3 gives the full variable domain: GAGVSQSPSNKVTEKGKDVELRCDPISGHTALYWYRQSLGQGLEFLIYFQGNSAPDKSGLPSDRFSAERTGGSVSTLTIQRTQQEDSAVYLCASSLGGTYEQYFGPGTRLTVT.

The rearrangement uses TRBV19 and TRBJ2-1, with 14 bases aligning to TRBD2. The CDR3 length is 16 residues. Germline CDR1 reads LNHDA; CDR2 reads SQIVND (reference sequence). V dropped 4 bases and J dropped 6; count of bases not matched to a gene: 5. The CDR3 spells CASSSGLAGGFNEQFF. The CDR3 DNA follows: TGTGCCAGTAGTAGCGGACTAGCGGGGGGATTCAATGAGCAGTTCTTC.

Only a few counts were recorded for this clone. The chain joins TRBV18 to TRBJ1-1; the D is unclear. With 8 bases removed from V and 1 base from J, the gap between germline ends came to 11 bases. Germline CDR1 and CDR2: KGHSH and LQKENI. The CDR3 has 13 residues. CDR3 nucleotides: TGTGCCAGCCACGAGGGTAGGAACACTGAAGCTTTCTTT. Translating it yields CASHEGRNTEAFF.

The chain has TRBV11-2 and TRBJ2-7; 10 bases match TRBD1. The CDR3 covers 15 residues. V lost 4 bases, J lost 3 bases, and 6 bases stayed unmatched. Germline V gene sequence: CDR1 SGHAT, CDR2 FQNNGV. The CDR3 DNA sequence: TGTGCCAGCAGCTGGGGCGGGACAGGGGTCTACGAGCAGTACTTC. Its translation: CASSWGGTGVYEQYF.

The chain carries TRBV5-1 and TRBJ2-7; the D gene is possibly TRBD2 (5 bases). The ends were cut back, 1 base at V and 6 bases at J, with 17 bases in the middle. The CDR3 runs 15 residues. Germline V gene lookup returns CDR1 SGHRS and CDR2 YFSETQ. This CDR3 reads CASSLSGSTAREQYF. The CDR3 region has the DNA TGCGCCAGCAGCTTGTCGGGGTCCACGGCCCGCGAGCAGTACTTC.

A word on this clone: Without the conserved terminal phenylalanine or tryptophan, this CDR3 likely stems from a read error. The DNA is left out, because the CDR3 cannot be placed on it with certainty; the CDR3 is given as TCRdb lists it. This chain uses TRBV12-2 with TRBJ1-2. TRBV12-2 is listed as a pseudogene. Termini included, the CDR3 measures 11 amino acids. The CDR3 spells CASRSRGAPEP.

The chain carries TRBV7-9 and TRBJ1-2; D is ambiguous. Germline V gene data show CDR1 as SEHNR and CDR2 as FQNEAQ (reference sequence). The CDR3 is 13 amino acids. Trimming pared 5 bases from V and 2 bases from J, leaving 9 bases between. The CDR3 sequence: CASSHGLNYGYTF. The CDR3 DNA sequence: TGTGCCAGCAGCCACGGACTGAACTATGGCTACACCTTC.

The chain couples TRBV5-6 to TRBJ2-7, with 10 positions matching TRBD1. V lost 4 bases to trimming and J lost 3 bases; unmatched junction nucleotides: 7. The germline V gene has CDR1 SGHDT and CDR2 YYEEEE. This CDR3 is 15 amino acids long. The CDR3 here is CASSRDRGFVYEQYF. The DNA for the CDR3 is TGTGCCAGCAGCCGGGACAGGGGATTCGTCTACGAGCAGTACTTC.

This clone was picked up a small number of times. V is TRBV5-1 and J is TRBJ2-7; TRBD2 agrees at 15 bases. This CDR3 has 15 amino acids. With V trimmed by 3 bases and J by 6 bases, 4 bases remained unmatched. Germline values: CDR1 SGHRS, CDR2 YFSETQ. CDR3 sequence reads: CASSWGLAGGTEQYF. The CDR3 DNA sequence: TGCGCCAGCAGCTGGGGACTAGCGGGAGGAACCGAGCAGTACTTC.

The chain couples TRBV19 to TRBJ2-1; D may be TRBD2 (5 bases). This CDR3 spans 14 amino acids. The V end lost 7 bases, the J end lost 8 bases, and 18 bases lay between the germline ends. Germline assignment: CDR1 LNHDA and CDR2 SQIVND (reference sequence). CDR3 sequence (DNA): TGTGCCAGTACCACTACTAGGAATAGTTATGAGCAGTTCTTC. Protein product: CASTTTRNSYEQFF.

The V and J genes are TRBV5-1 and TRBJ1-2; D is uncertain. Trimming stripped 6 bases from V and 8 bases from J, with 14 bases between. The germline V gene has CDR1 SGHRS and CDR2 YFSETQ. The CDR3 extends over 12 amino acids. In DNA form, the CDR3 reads TGCGCCAGCAACGCCGAGGGTAACGGCTACACCTTC. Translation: CASNAEGNGYTF. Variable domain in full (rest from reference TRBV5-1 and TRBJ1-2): KAGVTQTPRYLIKTRGQQVTLSCSPISGHRSVSWYQQTPGQGLQFLFEYFSETQRNKGNFPGRFSGRQFSNSRSEMNVSTLELGDSALYLCASNAEGNGYTFGSGTRLTVV.

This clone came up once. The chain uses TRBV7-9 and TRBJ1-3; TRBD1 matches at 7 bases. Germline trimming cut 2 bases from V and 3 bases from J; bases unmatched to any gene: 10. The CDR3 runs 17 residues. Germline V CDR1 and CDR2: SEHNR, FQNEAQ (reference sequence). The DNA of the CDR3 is TGTGCCAGCAGCTTACCGCTTAACAGGGGCAATGGAAACACCATATATTTT. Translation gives CASSLPLNRGNGNTIYF.

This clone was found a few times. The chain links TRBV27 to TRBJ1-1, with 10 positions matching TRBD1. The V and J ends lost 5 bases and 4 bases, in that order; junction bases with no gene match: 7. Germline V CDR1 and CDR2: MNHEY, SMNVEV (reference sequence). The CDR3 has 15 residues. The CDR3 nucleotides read TGTGCCAGCAGTCTGACCGGGACAGGGGCCACTGAAGCTTTCTTT. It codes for CASSLTGTGATEAFF.

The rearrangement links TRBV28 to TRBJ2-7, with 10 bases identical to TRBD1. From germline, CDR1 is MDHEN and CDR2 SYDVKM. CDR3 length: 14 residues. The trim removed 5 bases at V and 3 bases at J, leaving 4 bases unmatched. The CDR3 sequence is CASSGTGAVYEQYF. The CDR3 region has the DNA TGTGCCAGCAGTGGGACAGGGGCCGTCTACGAGCAGTACTTC.

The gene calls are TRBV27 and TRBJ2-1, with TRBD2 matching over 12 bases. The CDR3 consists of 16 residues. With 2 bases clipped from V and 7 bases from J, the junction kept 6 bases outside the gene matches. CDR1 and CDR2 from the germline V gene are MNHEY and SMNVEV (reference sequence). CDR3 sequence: CASSLASGRAGNEQFF. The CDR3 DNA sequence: TGTGCCAGCAGTTTAGCTAGCGGGAGGGCCGGGAATGAGCAGTTCTTC.

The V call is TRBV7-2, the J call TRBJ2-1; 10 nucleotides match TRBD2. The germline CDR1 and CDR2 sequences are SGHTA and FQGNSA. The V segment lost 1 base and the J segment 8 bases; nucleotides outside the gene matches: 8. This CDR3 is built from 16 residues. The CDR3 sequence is CASSLVRSGRAHEQFF. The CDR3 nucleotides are TGTGCCAGCAGCTTAGTACGGAGCGGGAGGGCCCATGAGCAGTTCTTC.

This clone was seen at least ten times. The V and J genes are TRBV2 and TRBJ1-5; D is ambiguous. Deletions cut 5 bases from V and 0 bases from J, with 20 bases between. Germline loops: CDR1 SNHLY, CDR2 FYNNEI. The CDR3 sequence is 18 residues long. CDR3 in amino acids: CASSTGLIMTYSNQPQHF. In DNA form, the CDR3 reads TGTGCCAGCAGTACCGGACTAATAATGACCTATAGCAATCAGCCCCAGCATTTT.